What follows are 2 T cell receptor beta chains derived from one specimen sequenced in a study of siplizumab effects on memory and regulatory T cells. Data came from immunoSEQ multiplex PCR; TCRdb stores just in-frame clones and leaves some out. This sample has roughly 26,000 clones; around 80% occur once, and the top ten carry about 22%. Sequences were obtained from memory CD4+ T cells sorted from blood. The source of these receptors is a human donor in good health.

The V and J genes are TRBV19 and TRBJ2-7, with TRBD1 as a possible D gene (5 bases). Per germline, CDR1 LNHDA and CDR2 SQIVND (reference sequence). This CDR3 has 14 amino acids. The V end lost 3 bases, the J end lost 4 bases, and 13 bases lay between the germline ends. The CDR3 protein is CASSISGLGYEQYF. Written as DNA, the CDR3 is TGTGCCAGTAGTATCTCAGGGCTGGGGTACGAGCAGTACTTC.

V usage is TRBV2 and J usage is TRBJ2-5, with D unresolved. V was clipped by 5 bases and J by 3 bases, with 13 bases between them. Germline V gene data show CDR1 as SNHLY and CDR2 as FYNNEI. The CDR3 runs 14 residues. The CDR3 here is CASSSDTEKETQYF. In DNA, the CDR3 is TGTGCCAGCAGTAGCGACACAGAAAAAGAGACCCAGTACTTC. Looking up the rest from reference TRBV2 and TRBJ2-5 gives the full variable domain: EPEVTQTPSHQVTQMGQEVILRCVPISNHLYFYWYRQILGQKVEFLVSFYNNEISEKSEIFDDQFSVERPDGSNFTLKIRSTKLEDSAMYFCASSSDTEKETQYFGPGTRLLVL.